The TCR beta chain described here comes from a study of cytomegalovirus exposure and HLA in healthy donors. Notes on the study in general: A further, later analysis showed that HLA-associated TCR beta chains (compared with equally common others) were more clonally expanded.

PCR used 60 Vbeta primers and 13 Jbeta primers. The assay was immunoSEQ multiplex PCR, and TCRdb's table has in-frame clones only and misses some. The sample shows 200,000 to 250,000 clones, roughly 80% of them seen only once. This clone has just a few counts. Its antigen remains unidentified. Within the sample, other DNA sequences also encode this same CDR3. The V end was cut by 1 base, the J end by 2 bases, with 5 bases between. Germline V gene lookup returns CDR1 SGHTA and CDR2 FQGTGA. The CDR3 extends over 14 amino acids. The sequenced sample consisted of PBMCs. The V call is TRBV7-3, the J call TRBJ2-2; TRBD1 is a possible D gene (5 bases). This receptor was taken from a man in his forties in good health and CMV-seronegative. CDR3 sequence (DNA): TGTGCCAGCAGCTTAAGGGGCAACACCGGGGAGCTGTTTTTT. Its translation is CASSLRGNTGELFF.